The 30 T cell receptor beta chains presented below share a single source sample, sequenced in a study of glioma-infiltrating T cells after dendritic cell vaccination. TCRdb's table, derived via immunoSEQ multiplex PCR, lists solely in-frame clones and lacks some. Among 60,000 to 70,000 clones, around four fifths were seen once, and the ten largest hold about 8.9%. This specimen was blood, taken before dendritic cell vaccination. The receptors stem from a human donor with glioblastoma.

V gene TRBV4-1 combines with J gene TRBJ2-7; 7 nucleotides agree with TRBD1. Trimming at V came to 0 bases and at J to 6 bases, leaving 5 bases not matched to a gene. The V gene's germline CDR1 is MGHRA and CDR2 YSYEKL. The CDR3 length is 14 residues. In DNA, the CDR3 is TGCGCCAGCAGCCAAGATCGATCAGGGGGCGAGCAGTACTTC. Residues: CASSQDRSGGEQYF.

The chain combines TRBV27 with TRBJ2-7, with D tentatively TRBD2 (6 bases). The germline CDR1 and CDR2 sequences are MNHEY and SMNVEV (reference sequence). The length of the CDR3 is 15 residues. V was cut by 5 bases and J by 6 bases, with 20 bases left in between. This chain's CDR3 is CASSPPGPPLAEQYF. Here the CDR3 DNA reads TGTGCCAGCAGTCCCCCAGGGCCTCCACTAGCCGAGCAGTACTTC.

This chain connects TRBV5-1 to TRBJ1-1, with D perhaps TRBD1 (6 bases). Trimming shortened V by 4 bases and J by 4 bases, and 11 bases separated the two germline ends. The CDR3 consists of 13 residues. CDR1 SGHRS and CDR2 YFSETQ come from the germline V gene. Written as DNA, the CDR3 is TGCGCCAGCAGCCTCAGGGGTGGCACTGAAGCTTTCTTT. Amino acids: CASSLRGGTEAFF.

This sequence joins TRBV9 and TRBJ2-7, with 8 bases that match TRBD2. This CDR3 contains 15 residues. Germline CDR1 and CDR2: SGDLS and YYNGEE. V lost 0 bases to trimming and J lost 2 bases; unmatched junction nucleotides: 4. DNA for the CDR3: TGTGCCAGCAGCGTAGGGAGCGGGGGTCCCTACGAGCAGTACTTC. Translated: CASSVGSGGPYEQYF.

This chain connects TRBV5-4 to TRBJ1-1; tentative D call: TRBD1 (5 bases). The length of the CDR3 is 15 residues. Germline V gene lookup returns CDR1 SGHNT and CDR2 YYREEE (reference sequence). V dropped 4 bases and J dropped 3 bases, with 16 bases sitting between them. The CDR3 DNA reads TGTGCCAGCAGCCCGTGGCCGGGGGAGGACACTGAAGCTTTCTTT. Translating it yields CASSPWPGEDTEAFF.

The rearrangement joins TRBV2 to TRBJ2-1; D may be TRBD1 (6 bases). CDR3 size: 11 residues. CDR1 and CDR2 from the germline V gene are SNHLY and FYNNEI. Trimming removed 8 bases from V and 6 bases from J, with 8 bases in between. Written as DNA, the CDR3 is TGTGCCAGCCGACAGGTCAATGAGCAGTTCTTC. Translated, it gives CASRQVNEQFF.

The rearrangement links TRBV7-6 to TRBJ2-1, with 9 bases fitting TRBD2. From germline, CDR1 is SGHVS and CDR2 FNYEAQ. The CDR3 covers 15 residues. After removal of 6 bases from V and 8 bases from J, the junction contained 11 bases not matched to a gene. The CDR3 DNA is TGTGCCAGCAGAGCACGAAGCGGGGGGAGGGATGAGCAGTTCTTC. Translated: CASRARSGGRDEQFF.

This chain joins TRBV30 and TRBJ2-5, with TRBD1 as a possible D gene (5 bases). This CDR3 spans 13 amino acids. With 2 bases removed from V and 4 bases from J, the gap between germline ends came to 11 bases. Per germline, CDR1 GTSNPN and CDR2 SVGIG (reference sequence). In DNA form, the CDR3 reads TGTGCCTGGAGTCGGCAGGGCCTAGAGACCCAGTACTTC. Translation: CAWSRQGLETQYF.

V is TRBV5-1 and J is TRBJ2-1; 10 bases fit TRBD2. The V segment lost 1 base and the J segment 8 bases; nucleotides outside the gene matches: 15. CDR3 size: 18 residues. CDR1 SGHRS and CDR2 YFSETQ come from the germline V gene. The DNA for the CDR3 is TGCGCCAGCAGCTTGACCCCTTTAACTAGCGGGGTAGTTTATGAGCAGTTCTTC. This gives the protein CASSLTPLTSGVVYEQFF.

About this clone itself: Since the CDR3 does not end with the conserved phenylalanine or tryptophan, this likely comes from a read error. The DNA is omitted, as the CDR3 cannot be located on it reliably, and the CDR3 follows TCRdb's listing. The rearrangement uses TRBV5-6 and TRBJ1-1; TRBD1, the table's D call, lacks a check against the DNA. From its first to its last residue, the CDR3 has 12 amino acids. Per germline, CDR1 SGHDT and CDR2 YYEEEE. The CDR3 is CASSDGQWETLS.

This sequence joins TRBV28 and TRBJ2-6, with 7 bases fitting TRBD1. Trimming cost V 8 bases and J 1 base; bases outside gene matches: 11. Germline V gives CDR1 MDHEN, CDR2 SYDVKM. The CDR3 runs to 17 residues. This CDR3 reads CASSSGDSLSGANVLTF. CDR3 sequence (DNA): TGTGCCAGCTCATCCGGGGACAGCCTATCTGGGGCCAACGTCCTGACTTTC.

About this clone itself: One end of the junction does not line up with germline, which may come from a read error. The same CDR3 arises from other DNA sequences in this sample as well. This chain joins TRBV30 and TRBJ1-2, with D unresolved. This CDR3 has 12 residues. Germline CDR1 GTSNPN, CDR2 SVGIG (reference sequence). As DNA, the CDR3 is TGCGCCTGGAGTCTCCTTAGCATCCGCTACACCTTC. Amino acids: CAWSLLSIRYTF.

V is TRBV6-9 and J is TRBJ2-1; 15 bases agree with TRBD2. Trimming at V came to 5 bases and at J to 7 bases, leaving 3 bases not matched to a gene. The CDR3 sequence is 15 residues long. Germline V gives CDR1 MNHGY, CDR2 SVAAGI. The CDR3 reads CASSRTSGGVNEQFF. The CDR3 coding sequence is TGTGCCAGCAGTCGGACTAGCGGGGGGGTTAATGAGCAGTTCTTC.

The chain carries TRBV7-8 and TRBJ1-6, with TRBD1 as a possible D gene (5 bases). CDR1 SGHVS and CDR2 FQNEAQ come from the germline V gene. The CDR3 loop spans 15 amino acids. V gave up 1 base and J gave up 7 bases, with 11 bases separating them. CDR3 DNA: TGTGCCAGCAGCTTAGACAGGACCATCAATTCACCCCTCCACTTT. Translated, it gives CASSLDRTINSPLHF.

J is TRBJ1-2 and V is TRBV2, with D perhaps matching TRBD1 (5 bases). V gave up 4 bases and J gave up 4 bases, with 10 bases separating them. Germline values: CDR1 SNHLY, CDR2 FYNNEI. CDR3 length equals 13 residues. The CDR3 loop reads CASSGRGSYGYTF. The CDR3 bases are TGTGCCAGCAGTGGGAGGGGCTCCTATGGCTACACCTTC.

The CDR3 DNA is TGTGCCAGCAGAGCTTCGGGCCAAGAGACCCAGTACTTC. Amino acid sequence: CASRASGQETQYF. The gene calls are TRBV6-5 and TRBJ2-5, with no clear D. Germline V CDR1 and CDR2: MNHEY, SVGAGI. Deletions cut 6 bases from V and 1 base from J, with 9 bases between. The CDR3 length is 13 residues.

V gene TRBV10-3 combines with J gene TRBJ2-5, with 9 bases aligning to TRBD1. Germline loops: CDR1 ENHRY, CDR2 SYGVKD. The J segment lost 4 bases and the V segment lost 3 bases, leaving 6 bases of the junction unmatched. This CDR3 is built from 15 residues. The DNA for the CDR3 is TGTGCCATCAGTGACAACAGGGGGCGGGCAGAGACCCAGTACTTC. This gives the protein CAISDNRGRAETQYF.

The count of this clone is one. The chain carries TRBV20-1 and TRBJ2-7; D is possibly TRBD1 (6 bases). The CDR3 has 11 residues. V was pared by 5 bases and J by 3 bases, with 8 bases between. Looked up from germline, CDR1 is DFQATT and CDR2 is SNEGSKA (reference sequence). In DNA, the CDR3 is TGCAGTGCTCGGGACATCTACGAGCAGTACTTC. Translated, it gives CSARDIYEQYF.

The V gene is TRBV19, the J gene TRBJ1-5; the match to TRBD1 covers 9 bases. The CDR3 is made up of 19 amino acids. The germline V gene has CDR1 LNHDA and CDR2 SQIVND (reference sequence). The V gene end was trimmed by 5 bases and the J gene end by 2 bases; junction bases not matched to a gene: 16. The CDR3 coding sequence is TGTGCCAGTAGTCCCCTATTCACCGGGACAGGGTCCCGCAATCAGCCCCAGCATTTT. This gives the protein CASSPLFTGTGSRNQPQHF.

This chain connects TRBV28 to TRBJ1-3; 7 bases map to TRBD1. The V gene's germline CDR1 is MDHEN and CDR2 SYDVKM. The V segment lost 5 bases and the J segment 0 bases; nucleotides outside the gene matches: 4. CDR3 length: 15 amino acids. CDR3 protein: CASSTGVFSGNTIYF. DNA for the CDR3: TGTGCCAGCAGTACAGGGGTCTTCTCTGGAAACACCATATATTTT.

The rearrangement joins TRBV6-5 to TRBJ2-2; weak D call: TRBD1 (7 bases). CDR3 length: 14 amino acids. The germline V and J ends were trimmed by 4 bases and 7 bases, with 13 bases remaining between them. Germline-derived CDR1 and CDR2 are MNHEY and SVGAGI. CDR3 DNA sequence: TGTGCCAGCAGTTCCCAGGGGGGTAGCGGGGAGCTGTTTTTT. This codes for CASSSQGGSGELFF.

The chain links TRBV11-3 to TRBJ2-7; TRBD1 is a possible D gene (6 bases). Trimming removed 1 base from V and 5 bases from J, with 12 bases in between. The CDR3 loop spans 14 amino acids. CDR1 and CDR2 (germline): SGHNT, YENEEA. Here the CDR3 reads CASSLGSGADEQYF. The CDR3 DNA reads TGTGCCAGCAGCTTAGGATCAGGGGCAGACGAGCAGTACTTC. The complete variable domain, with remaining parts taken from reference TRBV11-3 and TRBJ2-7, reads EAGVVQSPRYKIIEKKQPVAFWCNPISGHNTLYWYLQNLGQGPELLIRYENEEAVDDSQLPKDRFSAERLKGVDSTLKIQPAELGDSAVYLCASSLGSGADEQYFGPGTRLTVT.

The V call is TRBV5-1, the J call TRBJ2-3; 10 bases line up with TRBD2. Germline trimming cut 4 bases from V and 0 bases from J; bases unmatched to any gene: 8. Germline V gives CDR1 SGHRS, CDR2 YFSETQ. This CDR3 contains 17 residues. CDR3 sequence: CASSRERGGSSTDTQYF. The CDR3, as DNA: TGCGCCAGCAGCCGGGAGCGGGGGGGATCTAGCACAGATACGCAGTATTTT. The whole variable domain, remainder taken from reference TRBV5-1 and TRBJ2-3, is KAGVTQTPRYLIKTRGQQVTLSCSPISGHRSVSWYQQTPGQGLQFLFEYFSETQRNKGNFPGRFSGRQFSNSRSEMNVSTLELGDSALYLCASSRERGGSSTDTQYFGPGTRLTVL.

The chain carries TRBV5-1 and TRBJ2-2; 10 bases are a match to TRBD1. CDR3 size: 14 residues. Germline V lookup: CDR1 SGHRS, CDR2 YFSETQ. J was trimmed by 3 bases and V by 9 bases; bases with no gene match: 5. DNA of the CDR3: TGCGCCACCGGGACAGGGGAGGACACCGGGGAGCTGTTTTTT. It codes for CATGTGEDTGELFF.

In nucleotides, the CDR3 is TGTGCCAGCAGCGTAGCCACAGGCTTCGGGGGAAACACCATATATTTT. It codes for CASSVATGFGGNTIYF. V is TRBV9 and J is TRBJ1-3; TRBD1 is a possible D gene (5 bases). Trimming removed 0 bases from V and 4 bases from J, with 14 bases in between. CDR3 length: 16 amino acids. The V gene's germline CDR1 is SGDLS and CDR2 YYNGEE.

This chain joins TRBV15 and TRBJ1-2; possibly TRBD1 for D (5 bases). In germline, CDR1 is LNHNV, CDR2 YYDKDF (reference sequence). The length of the CDR3 is 15 residues. Trimming took 1 base from V and 5 from J, leaving 14 bases between them. CDR3 coding DNA: TGTGCCACCAGCAGAGCCGACCTCGACAGTTATGGCTACACCTTC. Encoded protein: CATSRADLDSYGYTF.

The rearrangement joins TRBV4-1 to TRBJ2-3; no clear D gene. The ends were cut back, 0 bases at V and 5 bases at J, with 6 bases in the middle. The CDR3 sequence is 13 residues long. Germline loops: CDR1 MGHRA, CDR2 YSYEKL. The chain's CDR3 is CASSQESVDTQYF. The CDR3 DNA is TGCGCCAGCAGCCAAGAGAGCGTAGATACGCAGTATTTT.

The CDR3 protein is CASRRQVYNEQFF. Here the CDR3 DNA reads TGTGCCAGCCGGCGACAGGTCTACAATGAGCAGTTCTTC. The V call is TRBV27, the J call TRBJ2-1; the D gene is possibly TRBD1 (6 bases). Germline CDR1 MNHEY, CDR2 SMNVEV (reference sequence). The CDR3 is made up of 13 amino acids. Trimming took off 8 bases at V and 3 bases at J, with 11 bases between the two ends.

V and J are TRBV30 and TRBJ2-7, with TRBD2 identical over 7 bases. V dropped 3 bases and J dropped 5; count of bases not matched to a gene: 7. The CDR3 is made up of 13 amino acids. Germline V gene lookup returns CDR1 GTSNPN and CDR2 SVGIG (reference sequence). This CDR3 reads CAWRGRAGDEQYF. DNA for the CDR3: TGTGCCTGGAGAGGGAGGGCTGGGGACGAGCAGTACTTC.

In DNA, the CDR3 is TGTGCCAGCAGCGCAATTCCAGGCGCCAATGAGCAGTTCTTC. It yields the protein CASSAIPGANEQFF. The chain combines TRBV11-3 with TRBJ2-1, with no clear D. Germline CDR1 SGHNT, CDR2 YENEEA. The CDR3 is 14 residues long. V was cut by 5 bases and J by 6 bases, with 14 bases left in between. Full variable domain (outside the CDR3, taken from reference TRBV11-3 and TRBJ2-1): EAGVVQSPRYKIIEKKQPVAFWCNPISGHNTLYWYLQNLGQGPELLIRYENEEAVDDSQLPKDRFSAERLKGVDSTLKIQPAELGDSAVYLCASSAIPGANEQFFGPGTRLTVL.